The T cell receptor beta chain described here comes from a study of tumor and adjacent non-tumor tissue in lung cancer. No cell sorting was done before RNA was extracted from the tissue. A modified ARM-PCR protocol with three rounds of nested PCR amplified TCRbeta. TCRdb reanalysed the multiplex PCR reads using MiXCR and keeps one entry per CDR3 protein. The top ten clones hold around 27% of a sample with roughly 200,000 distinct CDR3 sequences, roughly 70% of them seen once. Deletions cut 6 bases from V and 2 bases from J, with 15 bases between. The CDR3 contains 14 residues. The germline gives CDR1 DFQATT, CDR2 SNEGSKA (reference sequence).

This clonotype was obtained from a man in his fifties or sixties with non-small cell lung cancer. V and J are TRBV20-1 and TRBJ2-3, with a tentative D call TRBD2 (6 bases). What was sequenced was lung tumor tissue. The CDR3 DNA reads TGCAGTGCCAGCCCGGCTAGCGTCACAGATACGCAGTATTTT. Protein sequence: CSASPASVTDTQYF.